This paragraph reports one TCR beta chain. The data originate from a study of blood T cell repertoires in COVID-19. Study-level information: T cells, B-cell-depleted T cells, or PBMCs supplied cDNA or gDNA.

Germline CDR1 SEHNR, CDR2 FQNEAQ (reference sequence). This CDR3 is 14 amino acids long. Trimming took 5 bases from V and 4 from J; bases not matched to a gene: 2. Profiling relied on immunoSEQ multiplex PCR, and the TCRdb table lists in-frame clones only, not all of them. Counted here are about 63,000 clones, 60% to 85% occurring once; the ten biggest clones make up 45% to 65%. This receptor was taken from a woman older than 75 with acute or convalescent COVID-19. Sequencing was performed on peripheral blood. This sequence joins TRBV7-9 and TRBJ2-1, with 10 bases aligning to TRBD2. CDR3 DNA: TGTGCCAGCAGCCTTAGCGGGAGGTACAATGAGCAGTTCTTC. Translated, it gives CASSLSGRYNEQFF.